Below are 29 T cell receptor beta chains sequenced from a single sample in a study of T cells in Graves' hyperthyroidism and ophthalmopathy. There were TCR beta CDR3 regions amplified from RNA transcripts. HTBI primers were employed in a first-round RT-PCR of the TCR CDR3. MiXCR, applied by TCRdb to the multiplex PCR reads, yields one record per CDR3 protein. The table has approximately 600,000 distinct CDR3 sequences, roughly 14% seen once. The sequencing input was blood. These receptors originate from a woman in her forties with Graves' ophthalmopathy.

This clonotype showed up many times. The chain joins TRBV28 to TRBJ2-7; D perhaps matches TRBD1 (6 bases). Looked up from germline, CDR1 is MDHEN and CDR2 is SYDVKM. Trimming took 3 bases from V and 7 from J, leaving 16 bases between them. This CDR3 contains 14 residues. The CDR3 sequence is CASSFQTGVREQYF. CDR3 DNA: TGTGCCAGCAGTTTTCAGACAGGAGTGAGGGAGCAGTACTTC.

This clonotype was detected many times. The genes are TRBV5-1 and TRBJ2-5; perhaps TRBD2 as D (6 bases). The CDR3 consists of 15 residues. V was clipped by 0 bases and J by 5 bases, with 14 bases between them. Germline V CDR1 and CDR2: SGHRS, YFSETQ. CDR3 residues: CASSLALSGGETQYF. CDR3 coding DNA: TGCGCCAGCAGCTTGGCGCTGAGCGGAGGGGAGACCCAGTACTTC.

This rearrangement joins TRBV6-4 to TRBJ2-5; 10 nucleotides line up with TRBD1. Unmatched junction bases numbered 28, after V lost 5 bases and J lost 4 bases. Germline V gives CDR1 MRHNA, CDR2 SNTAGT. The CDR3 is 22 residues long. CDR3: CASSPGPNPRPGRQGARETQYF. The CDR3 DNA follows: TGTGCCAGCAGTCCCGGCCCCAATCCCCGACCTGGTCGACAGGGGGCCAGAGAGACCCAGTACTTC.

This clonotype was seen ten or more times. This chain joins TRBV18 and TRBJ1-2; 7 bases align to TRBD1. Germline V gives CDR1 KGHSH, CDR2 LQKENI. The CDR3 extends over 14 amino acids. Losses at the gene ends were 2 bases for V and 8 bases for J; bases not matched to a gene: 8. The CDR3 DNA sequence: TGTGCCAGCTCACCAACCGAACAGGGGAACGGCTACACCTTC. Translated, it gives CASSPTEQGNGYTF.

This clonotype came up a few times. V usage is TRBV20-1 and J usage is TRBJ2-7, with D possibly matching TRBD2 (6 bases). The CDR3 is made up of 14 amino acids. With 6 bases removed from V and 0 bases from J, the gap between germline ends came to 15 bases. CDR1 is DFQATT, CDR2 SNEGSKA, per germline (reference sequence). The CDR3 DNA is TGCAGTGCCCGTAGCGGTTCCCCCTCCTACGAGCAGTACTTC. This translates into CSARSGSPSYEQYF.

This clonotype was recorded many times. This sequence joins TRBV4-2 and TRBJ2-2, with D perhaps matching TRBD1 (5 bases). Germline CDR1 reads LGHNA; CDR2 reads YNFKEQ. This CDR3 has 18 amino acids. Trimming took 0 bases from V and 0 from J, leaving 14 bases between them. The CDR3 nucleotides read TGTGCCAGCAGCCAAGATGGTAGGGGTTCGGCGAACACCGGGGAGCTGTTTTTT. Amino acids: CASSQDGRGSANTGELFF.

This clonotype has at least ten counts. Here the CDR3 DNA reads TGTGCCAGCAGACGATCAAGTCACACCGGGGAGCTGTTTTTT. This codes for CASRRSSHTGELFF. The chain is built from TRBV7-3 and TRBJ2-2; D is uncertain. The CDR3 runs 14 residues. Trimming took off 6 bases at V and 3 bases at J, with 11 bases between the two ends. Germline assignment: CDR1 SGHTA and CDR2 FQGTGA.

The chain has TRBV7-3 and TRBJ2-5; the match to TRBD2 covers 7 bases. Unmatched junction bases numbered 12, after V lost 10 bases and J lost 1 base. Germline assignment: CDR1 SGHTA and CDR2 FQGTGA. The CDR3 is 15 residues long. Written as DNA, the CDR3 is TGTGCCACCCTCCCCCCGAGCGGGATCCAAGAGACCCAGTACTTC. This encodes CATLPPSGIQETQYF.

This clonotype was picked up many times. CDR3 bases: TGTGCCAGCAGTTCCCTCCTGGGGGACACTGAAGCTTTCTTT. Amino acid sequence: CASSSLLGDTEAFF. The chain couples TRBV28 to TRBJ1-1, with D tentatively TRBD1 (5 bases). The germline V and J ends were trimmed by 4 bases and 3 bases, with 12 bases remaining between them. The CDR3 totals 14 residues. In germline, CDR1 is MDHEN, CDR2 SYDVKM.

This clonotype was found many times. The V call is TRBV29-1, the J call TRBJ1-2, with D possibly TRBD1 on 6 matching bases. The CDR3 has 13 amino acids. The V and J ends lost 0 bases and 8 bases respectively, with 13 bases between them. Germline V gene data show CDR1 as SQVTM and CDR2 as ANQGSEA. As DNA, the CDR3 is TGCAGCGTTGAAGATCCACAGGGTCTGGGCTACACCTTC. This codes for CSVEDPQGLGYTF.

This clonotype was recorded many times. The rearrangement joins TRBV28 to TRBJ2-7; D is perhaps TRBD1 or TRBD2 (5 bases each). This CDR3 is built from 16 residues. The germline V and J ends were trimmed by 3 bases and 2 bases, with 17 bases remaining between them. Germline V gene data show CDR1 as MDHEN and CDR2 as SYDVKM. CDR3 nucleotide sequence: TGTGCCAGCAGTTTGGACGGGACGATGAAAACCTACGAGCAGTACTTC. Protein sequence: CASSLDGTMKTYEQYF.

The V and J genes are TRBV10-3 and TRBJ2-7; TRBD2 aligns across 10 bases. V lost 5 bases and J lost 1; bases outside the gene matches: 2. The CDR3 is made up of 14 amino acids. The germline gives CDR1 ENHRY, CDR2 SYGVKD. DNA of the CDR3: TGTGCCATCAGTCGGACTAGCGGATCCTACGAGCAGTACTTC. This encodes CAISRTSGSYEQYF.

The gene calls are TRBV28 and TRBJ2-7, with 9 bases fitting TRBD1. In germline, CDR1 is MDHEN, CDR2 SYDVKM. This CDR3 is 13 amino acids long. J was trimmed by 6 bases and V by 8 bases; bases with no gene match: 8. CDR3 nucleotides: TGTGCCAGCTGGGACAGGGCCCCCGCCGAGCAGTACTTC. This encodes CASWDRAPAEQYF.

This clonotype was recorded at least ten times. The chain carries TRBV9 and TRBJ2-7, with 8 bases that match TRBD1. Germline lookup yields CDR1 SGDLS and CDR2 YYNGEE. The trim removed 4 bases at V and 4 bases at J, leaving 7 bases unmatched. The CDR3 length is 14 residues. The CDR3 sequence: CASSPKRTGYEQYF. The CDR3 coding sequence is TGTGCCAGCAGCCCAAAGCGGACAGGGTACGAGCAGTACTTC.

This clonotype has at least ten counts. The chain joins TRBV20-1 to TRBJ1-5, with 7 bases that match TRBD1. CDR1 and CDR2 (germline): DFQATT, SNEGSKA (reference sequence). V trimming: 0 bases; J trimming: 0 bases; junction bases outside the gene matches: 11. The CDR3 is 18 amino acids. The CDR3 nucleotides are TGCAGTGCTAGAGATTCAGGACAGGACCCCTATAGCAATCAGCCCCAGCATTTT. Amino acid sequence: CSARDSGQDPYSNQPQHF.

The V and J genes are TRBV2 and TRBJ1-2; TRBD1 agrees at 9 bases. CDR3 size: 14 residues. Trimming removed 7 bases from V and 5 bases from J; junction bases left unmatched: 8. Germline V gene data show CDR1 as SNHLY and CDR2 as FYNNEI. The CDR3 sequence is CASKNTGGGYGYTF. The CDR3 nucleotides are TGTGCCAGCAAAAATACAGGGGGCGGGTATGGCTACACCTTC.

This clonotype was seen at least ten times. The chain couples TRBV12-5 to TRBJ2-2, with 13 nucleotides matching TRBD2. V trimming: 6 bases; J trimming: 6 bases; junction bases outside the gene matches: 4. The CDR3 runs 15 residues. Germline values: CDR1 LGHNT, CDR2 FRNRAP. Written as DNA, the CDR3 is TGTGCTAGTGGACGGACTAGCGGGAGTCCCGGGGAGCTGTTTTTT. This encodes CASGRTSGSPGELFF.

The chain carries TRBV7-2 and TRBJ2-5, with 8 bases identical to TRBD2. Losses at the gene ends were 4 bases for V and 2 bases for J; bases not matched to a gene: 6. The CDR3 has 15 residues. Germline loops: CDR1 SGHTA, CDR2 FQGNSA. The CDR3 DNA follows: TGTGCCAGCAGCTCCCACGGCGGGGGGCAAGAGACCCAGTACTTC. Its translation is CASSSHGGGQETQYF.

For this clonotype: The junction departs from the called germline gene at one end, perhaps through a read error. The CDR3 is CVSSLSGFDEQYF. The DNA of the CDR3 is TGTGTCAGCAGCTTATCCGGGTTCGACGAGCAGTACTTC. The gene calls are TRBV7-9 and TRBJ2-7; D remains ambiguous. Germline loops: CDR1 SEHNR, CDR2 FQNEAQ (reference sequence). The CDR3 has 13 amino acids.

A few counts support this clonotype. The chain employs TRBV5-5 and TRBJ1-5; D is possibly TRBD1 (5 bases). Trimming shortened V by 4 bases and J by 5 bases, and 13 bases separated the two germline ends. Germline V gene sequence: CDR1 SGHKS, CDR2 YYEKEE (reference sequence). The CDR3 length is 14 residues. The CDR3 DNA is TGTGCCAGCAGCCCCAGGGAGCTGTATCAGCCCCAGCATTTT. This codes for CASSPRELYQPQHF.

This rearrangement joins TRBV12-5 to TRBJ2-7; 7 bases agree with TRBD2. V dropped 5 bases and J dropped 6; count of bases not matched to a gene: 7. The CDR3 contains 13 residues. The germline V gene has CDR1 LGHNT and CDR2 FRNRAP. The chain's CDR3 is CASGRDSGGEQYF. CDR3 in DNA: TGTGCTAGTGGTCGCGACTCGGGGGGCGAGCAGTACTTC.

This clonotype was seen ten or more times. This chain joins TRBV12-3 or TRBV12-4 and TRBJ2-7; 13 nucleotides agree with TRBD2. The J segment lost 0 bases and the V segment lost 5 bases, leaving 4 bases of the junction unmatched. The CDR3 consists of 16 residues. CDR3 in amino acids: CASSRTSGGSSYEQYF. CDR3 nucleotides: TGTGCCAGCAGTCGGACTAGCGGGGGAAGCTCCTACGAGCAGTACTTC.

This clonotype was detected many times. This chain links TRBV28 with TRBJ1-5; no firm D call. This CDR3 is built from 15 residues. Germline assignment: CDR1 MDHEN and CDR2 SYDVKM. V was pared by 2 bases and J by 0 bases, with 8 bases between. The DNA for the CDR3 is TGTGCCAGCAGTTTACTGGGAACTAGCAATCAGCCCCAGCATTTT. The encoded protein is CASSLLGTSNQPQHF. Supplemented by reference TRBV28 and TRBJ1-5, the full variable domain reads DVKVTQSSRYLVKRTGEKVFLECVQDMDHENMFWYRQDPGLGLRLIYFSYDVKMKEKGDIPEGYSVSREKKERFSLILESASTNQTSMYLCASSLLGTSNQPQHFGDGTRLSIL.

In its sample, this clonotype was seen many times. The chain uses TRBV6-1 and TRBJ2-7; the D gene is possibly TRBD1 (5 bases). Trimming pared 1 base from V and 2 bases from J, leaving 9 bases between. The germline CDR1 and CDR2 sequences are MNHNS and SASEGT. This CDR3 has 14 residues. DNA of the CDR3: TGTGCCAGCAGTGAAGGACAGTTTCCCTACGAGCAGTACTTC. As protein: CASSEGQFPYEQYF.

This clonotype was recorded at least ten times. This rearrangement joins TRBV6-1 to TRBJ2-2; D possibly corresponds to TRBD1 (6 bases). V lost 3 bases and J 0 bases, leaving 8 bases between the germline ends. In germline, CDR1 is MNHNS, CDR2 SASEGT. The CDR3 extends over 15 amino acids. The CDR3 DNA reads TGTGCCAGCAGTGACCAGGGGACGAACACCGGGGAGCTGTTTTTT. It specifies CASSDQGTNTGELFF.

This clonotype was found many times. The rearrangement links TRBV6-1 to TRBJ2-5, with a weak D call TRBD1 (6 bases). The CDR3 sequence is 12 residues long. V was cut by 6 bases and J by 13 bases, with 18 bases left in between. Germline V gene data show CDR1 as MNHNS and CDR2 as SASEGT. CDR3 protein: CASSPAGALRYF. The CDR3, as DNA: TGTGCCAGCAGCCCAGCAGGGGCCCTGCGGTACTTC.

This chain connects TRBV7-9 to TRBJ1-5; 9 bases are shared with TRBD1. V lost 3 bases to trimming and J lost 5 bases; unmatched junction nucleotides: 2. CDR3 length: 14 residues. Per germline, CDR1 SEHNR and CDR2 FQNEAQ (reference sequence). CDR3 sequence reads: CASSLTGGYQPQHF. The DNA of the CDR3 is TGTGCCAGCAGCTTGACAGGGGGTTATCAGCCCCAGCATTTT.

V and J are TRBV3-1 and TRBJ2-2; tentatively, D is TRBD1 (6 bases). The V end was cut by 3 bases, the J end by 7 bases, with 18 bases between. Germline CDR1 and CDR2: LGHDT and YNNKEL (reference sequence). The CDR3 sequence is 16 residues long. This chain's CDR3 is CASSHWGLENDGELFF. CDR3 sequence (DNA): TGTGCCAGCAGCCACTGGGGGCTGGAAAATGACGGGGAGCTGTTTTTT.

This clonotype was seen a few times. CDR3 sequence reads: CASRQRTALNTEAFF. Here the CDR3 DNA reads TGTGCCAGCAGGCAGAGGACAGCCTTGAACACTGAAGCTTTCTTT. This rearrangement joins TRBV6-1 to TRBJ1-1; D is perhaps TRBD1 (6 bases). V gave up 6 bases and J gave up 0 bases, with 14 bases separating them. Germline V CDR1 and CDR2: MNHNS, SASEGT. This CDR3 contains 15 residues.